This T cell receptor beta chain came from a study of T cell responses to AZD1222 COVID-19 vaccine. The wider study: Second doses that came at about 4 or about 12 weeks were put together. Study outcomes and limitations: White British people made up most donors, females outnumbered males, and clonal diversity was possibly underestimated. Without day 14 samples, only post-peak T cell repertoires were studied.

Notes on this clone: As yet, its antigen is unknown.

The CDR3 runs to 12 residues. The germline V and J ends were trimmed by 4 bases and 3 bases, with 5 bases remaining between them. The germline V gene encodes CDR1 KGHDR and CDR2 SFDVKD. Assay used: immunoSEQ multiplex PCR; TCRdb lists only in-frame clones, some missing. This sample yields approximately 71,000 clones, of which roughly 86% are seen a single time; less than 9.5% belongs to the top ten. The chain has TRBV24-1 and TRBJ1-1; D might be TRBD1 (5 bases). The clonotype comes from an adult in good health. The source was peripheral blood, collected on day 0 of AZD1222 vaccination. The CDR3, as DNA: TGTGCCACCAGTGAAGGGGACACTGAAGCTTTCTTT. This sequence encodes CATSEGDTEAFF.